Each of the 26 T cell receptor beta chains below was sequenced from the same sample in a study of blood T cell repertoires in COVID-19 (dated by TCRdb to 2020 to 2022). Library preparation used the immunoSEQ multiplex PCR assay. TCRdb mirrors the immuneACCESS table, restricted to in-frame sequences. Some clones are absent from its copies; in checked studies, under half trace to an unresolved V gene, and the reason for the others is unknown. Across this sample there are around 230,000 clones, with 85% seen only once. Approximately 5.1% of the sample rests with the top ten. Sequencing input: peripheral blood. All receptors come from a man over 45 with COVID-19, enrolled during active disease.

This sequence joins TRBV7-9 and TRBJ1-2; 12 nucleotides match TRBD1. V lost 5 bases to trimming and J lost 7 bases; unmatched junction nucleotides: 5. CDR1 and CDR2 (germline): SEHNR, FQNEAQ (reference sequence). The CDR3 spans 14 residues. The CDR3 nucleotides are TGTGCCAGCAGCCCGGGACAGGGGGCGTTTGGCTACACCTTC. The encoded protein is CASSPGQGAFGYTF.

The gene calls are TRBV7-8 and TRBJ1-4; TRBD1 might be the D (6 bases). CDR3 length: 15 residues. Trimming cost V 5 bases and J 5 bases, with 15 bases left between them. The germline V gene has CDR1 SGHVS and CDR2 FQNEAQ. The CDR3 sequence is CASSPQTGSNEKLFF. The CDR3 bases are TGTGCCAGCAGCCCGCAGACAGGCTCGAATGAAAAACTGTTTTTT.

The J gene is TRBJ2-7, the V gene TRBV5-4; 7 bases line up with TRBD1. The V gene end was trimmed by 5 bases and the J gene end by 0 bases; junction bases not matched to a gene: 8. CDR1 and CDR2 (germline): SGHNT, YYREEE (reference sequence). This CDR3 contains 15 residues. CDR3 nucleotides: TGTGCCAGCAGTCCCAGGGACAGTAGCTCCTACGAGCAGTACTTC. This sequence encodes CASSPRDSSSYEQYF.

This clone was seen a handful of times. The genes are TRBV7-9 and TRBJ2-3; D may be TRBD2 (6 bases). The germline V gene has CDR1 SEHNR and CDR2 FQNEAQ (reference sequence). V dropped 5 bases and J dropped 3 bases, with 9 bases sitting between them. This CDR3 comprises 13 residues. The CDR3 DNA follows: TGTGCCAGCAGCCGGGACTCAACAGATACGCAGTATTTT. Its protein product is CASSRDSTDTQYF.

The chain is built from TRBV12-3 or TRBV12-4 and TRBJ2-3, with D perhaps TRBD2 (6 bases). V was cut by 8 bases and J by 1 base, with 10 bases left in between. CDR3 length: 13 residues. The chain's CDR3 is CASARGGTDTQYF. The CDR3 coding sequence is TGTGCCAGCGCGCGGGGAGGCACAGATACGCAGTATTTT.

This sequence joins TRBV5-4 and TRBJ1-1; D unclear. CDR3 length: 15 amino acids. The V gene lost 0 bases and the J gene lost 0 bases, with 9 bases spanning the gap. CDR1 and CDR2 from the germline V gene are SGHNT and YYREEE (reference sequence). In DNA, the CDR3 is TGTGCCAGCAGCTTGGCGGGATTCATGAACACTGAAGCTTTCTTT. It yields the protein CASSLAGFMNTEAFF. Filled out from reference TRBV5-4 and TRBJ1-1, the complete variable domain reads ETGVTQSPTHLIKTRGQQVTLRCSSQSGHNTVSWYQQALGQGPQFIFQYYREEENGRGNFPPRFSGLQFPNYSSELNVNALELDDSALYLCASSLAGFMNTEAFFGQGTRLTVV.

In DNA, the CDR3 is TGTGCCAGTAGTATGTGGCTAGCGGCCTACAATGAGCAGTTCTTC. This codes for CASSMWLAAYNEQFF. The chain combines TRBV19 with TRBJ2-1; TRBD2 matches at 7 bases. Germline CDR1 and CDR2: LNHDA and SQIVND (reference sequence). The length of the CDR3 is 15 residues. The V segment lost 3 bases and the J segment 2 bases; nucleotides outside the gene matches: 4.

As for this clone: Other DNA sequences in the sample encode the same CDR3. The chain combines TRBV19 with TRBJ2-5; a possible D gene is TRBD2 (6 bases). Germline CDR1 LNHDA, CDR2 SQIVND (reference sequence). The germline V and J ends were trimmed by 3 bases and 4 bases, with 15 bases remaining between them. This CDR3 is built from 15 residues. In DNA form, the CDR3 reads TGTGCCAGTAGTATCCGTACCGGGGGACGAGAGACCCAGTACTTC. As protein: CASSIRTGGRETQYF.

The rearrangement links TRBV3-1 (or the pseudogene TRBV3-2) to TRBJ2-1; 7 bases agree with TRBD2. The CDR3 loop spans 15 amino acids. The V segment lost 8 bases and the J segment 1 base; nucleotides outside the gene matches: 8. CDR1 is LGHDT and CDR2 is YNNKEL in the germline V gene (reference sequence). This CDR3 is CASQKGRGSYNEQFF. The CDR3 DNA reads TGTGCCAGCCAAAAGGGGCGGGGGTCCTACAATGAGCAGTTCTTC.

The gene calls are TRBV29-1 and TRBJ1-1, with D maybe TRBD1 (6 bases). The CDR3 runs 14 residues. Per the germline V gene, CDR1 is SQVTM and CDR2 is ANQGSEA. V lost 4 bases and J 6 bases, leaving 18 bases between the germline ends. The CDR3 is CSVVVDRLGSEAFF. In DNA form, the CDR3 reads TGCAGCGTTGTGGTCGACAGGTTGGGTTCTGAAGCTTTCTTT.

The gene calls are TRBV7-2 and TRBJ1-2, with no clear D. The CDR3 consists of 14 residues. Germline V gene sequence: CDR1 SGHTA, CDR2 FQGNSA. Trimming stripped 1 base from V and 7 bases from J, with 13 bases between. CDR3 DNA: TGTGCCAGCAGCTTAGGGTTCGGGGTAGGTGGCTACACCTTC. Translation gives CASSLGFGVGGYTF.

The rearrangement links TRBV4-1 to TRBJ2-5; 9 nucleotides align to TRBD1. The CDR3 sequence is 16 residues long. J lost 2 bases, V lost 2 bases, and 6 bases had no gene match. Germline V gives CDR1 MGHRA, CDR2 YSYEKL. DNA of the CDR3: TGCGCCAGCAGCCAACTCGGACAGGGGAAACAAGAGACCCAGTACTTC. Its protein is CASSQLGQGKQETQYF.

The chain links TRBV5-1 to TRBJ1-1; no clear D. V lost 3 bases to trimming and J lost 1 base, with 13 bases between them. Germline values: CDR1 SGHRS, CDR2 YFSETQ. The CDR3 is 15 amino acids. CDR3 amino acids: CASSWELASNTEAFF. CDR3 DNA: TGCGCCAGCAGCTGGGAGTTGGCTTCGAACACTGAAGCTTTCTTT.

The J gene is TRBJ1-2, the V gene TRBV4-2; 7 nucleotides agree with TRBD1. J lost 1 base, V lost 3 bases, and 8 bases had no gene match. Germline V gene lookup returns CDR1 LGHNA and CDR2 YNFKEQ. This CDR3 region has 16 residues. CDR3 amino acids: CASSQYTGTDNYGYTF. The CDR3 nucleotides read TGTGCCAGCAGCCAGTATACCGGGACAGATAACTATGGCTACACCTTC.

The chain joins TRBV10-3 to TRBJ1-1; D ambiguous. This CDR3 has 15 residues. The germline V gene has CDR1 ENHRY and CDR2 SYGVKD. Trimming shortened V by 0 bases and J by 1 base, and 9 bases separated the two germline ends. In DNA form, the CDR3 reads TGTGCCATCAGTGAGTCGGCGGGAGGGAACACTGAAGCTTTCTTT. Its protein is CAISESAGGNTEAFF.

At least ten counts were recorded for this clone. This chain's CDR3 is CASSLGQQYEQYF. The CDR3 nucleotides are TGTGCCAGCAGTCTGGGGCAGCAGTACGAGCAGTACTTC. V gene TRBV6-2 or TRBV6-3 combines with J gene TRBJ2-7; tentatively, D is TRBD1 (5 bases). In germline, CDR1 is MNHEY, CDR2 SVGEGT. V was cut by 5 bases and J by 4 bases, with 12 bases left in between. CDR3 length: 13 amino acids.

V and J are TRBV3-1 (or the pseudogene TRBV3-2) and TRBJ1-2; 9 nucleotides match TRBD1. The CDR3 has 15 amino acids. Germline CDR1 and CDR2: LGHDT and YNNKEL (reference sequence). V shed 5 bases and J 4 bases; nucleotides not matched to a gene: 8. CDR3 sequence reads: CASSAHRDRAYGYTF. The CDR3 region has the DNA TGTGCCAGCAGCGCACACCGGGACAGGGCCTATGGCTACACCTTC.

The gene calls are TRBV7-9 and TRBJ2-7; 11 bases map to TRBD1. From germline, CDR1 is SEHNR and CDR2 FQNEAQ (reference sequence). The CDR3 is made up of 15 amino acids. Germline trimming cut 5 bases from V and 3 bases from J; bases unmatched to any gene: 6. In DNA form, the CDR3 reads TGTGCCAGCAGCATGGACAGGGGGCTTATCTACGAGCAGTACTTC. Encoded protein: CASSMDRGLIYEQYF.

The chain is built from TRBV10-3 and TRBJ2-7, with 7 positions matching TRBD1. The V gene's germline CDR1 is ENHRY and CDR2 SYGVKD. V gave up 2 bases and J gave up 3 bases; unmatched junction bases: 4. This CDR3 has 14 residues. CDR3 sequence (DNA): TGTGCCATCAGTGAGACAGGGGATGGCTACGAGCAGTACTTC. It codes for CAISETGDGYEQYF.

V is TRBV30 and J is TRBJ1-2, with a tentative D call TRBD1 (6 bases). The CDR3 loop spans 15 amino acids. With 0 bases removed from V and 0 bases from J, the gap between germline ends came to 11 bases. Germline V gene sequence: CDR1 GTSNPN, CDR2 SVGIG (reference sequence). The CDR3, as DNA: TGTGCCTGGAGTGTAAAACAGGGAACTAACTATGGCTACACCTTC. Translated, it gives CAWSVKQGTNYGYTF. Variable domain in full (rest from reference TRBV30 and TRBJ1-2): SQTIHQWPATLVQPVGSPLSLECTVEGTSNPNLYWYRQAAGRGLQLLFYSVGIGQISSEVPQNLSASRPQDRQFILSSKKLLLSDSGFYLCAWSVKQGTNYGYTFGSGTRLTVV.

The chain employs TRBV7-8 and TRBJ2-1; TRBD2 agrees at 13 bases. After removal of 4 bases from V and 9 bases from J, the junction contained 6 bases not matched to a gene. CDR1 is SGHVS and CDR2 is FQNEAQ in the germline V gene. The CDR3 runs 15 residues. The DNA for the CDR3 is TGTGCCAGCAGCTATACTAGCGGGGGGGCCCTTGAGCAGTTCTTC. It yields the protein CASSYTSGGALEQFF.

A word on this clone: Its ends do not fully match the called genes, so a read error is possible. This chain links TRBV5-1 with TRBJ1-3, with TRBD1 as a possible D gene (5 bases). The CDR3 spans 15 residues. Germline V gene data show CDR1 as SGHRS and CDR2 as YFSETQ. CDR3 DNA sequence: TGCGCCAGCAGCTTGGTGGGGCCCCCTGGCAACACCATATATTTT. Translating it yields CASSLVGPPGNTIYF.

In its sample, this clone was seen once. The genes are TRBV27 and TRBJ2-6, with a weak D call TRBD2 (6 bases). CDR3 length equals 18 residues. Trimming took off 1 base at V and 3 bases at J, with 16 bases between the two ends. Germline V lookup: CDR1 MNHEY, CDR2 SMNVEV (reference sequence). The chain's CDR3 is CASSLWGTAGGGANVLTF. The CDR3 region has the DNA TGTGCCAGCAGTTTATGGGGGACTGCCGGTGGTGGGGCCAACGTCCTGACTTTC.

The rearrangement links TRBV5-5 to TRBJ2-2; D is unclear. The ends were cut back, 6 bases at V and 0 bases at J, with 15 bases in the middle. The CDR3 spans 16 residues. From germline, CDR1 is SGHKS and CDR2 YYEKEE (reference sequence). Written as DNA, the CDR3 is TGTGCCAGCACCCTTGGCAGGCTCGCGAACACCGGGGAGCTGTTTTTT. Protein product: CASTLGRLANTGELFF.

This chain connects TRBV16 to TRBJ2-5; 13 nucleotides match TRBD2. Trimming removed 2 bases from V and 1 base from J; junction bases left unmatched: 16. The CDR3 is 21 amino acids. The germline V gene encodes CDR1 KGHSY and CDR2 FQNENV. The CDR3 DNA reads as TGTGCCAGCAGCCAAAAAGGACAGCCCAGACTAGCGGGGGGTTCCCAAGAGACCCAGTACTTC. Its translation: CASSQKGQPRLAGGSQETQYF.

CDR3 coding DNA: TGTGCCAGCAGCTTAGCCACAGCTACCGGGGAGCTGTTTTTT. This codes for CASSLATATGELFF. The chain is built from TRBV11-3 and TRBJ2-2; no clear D gene. Germline CDR1 reads SGHNT; CDR2 reads YENEEA. The V and J ends lost 1 base and 5 bases respectively, with 8 bases between them. The CDR3 totals 14 residues.